Sequencing of this T cell receptor beta chain was carried out in a study of blood T cell repertoires in COVID-19. The germline V gene has CDR1 SQVTM and CDR2 ANQGSEA. V lost 6 bases and J 0 bases, leaving 20 bases between the germline ends. The CDR3 has 16 amino acids. Participant age was about 18 to 100 years, and participants resided in around 24 US areas. Authors' processing steps: For nucleated cells, counts were estimated from reference gene primer amplification. Method: immunoSEQ multiplex PCR; TCRdb's copy keeps in-frame clones and lacks some. V and J calls and clone size are given by that table; D and trimming were obtained from the DNA. The data contain 150,000 to 250,000 clones, about four fifths of them seen just once; the ten biggest clones take up approximately 12%.

Sequenced: PBMCs or T cells enriched from blood (not recorded which). The TCR was taken from a man aged 40-55 years who had recovered from COVID-19. V gene TRBV29-1 combines with J gene TRBJ1-2, with a weak D call TRBD1 (5 bases). The CDR3 DNA follows: TGCAGCGTATGGGGCGGGACCCGTCGTGCTAACTATGGCTACACCTTC. This encodes CSVWGGTRRANYGYTF.